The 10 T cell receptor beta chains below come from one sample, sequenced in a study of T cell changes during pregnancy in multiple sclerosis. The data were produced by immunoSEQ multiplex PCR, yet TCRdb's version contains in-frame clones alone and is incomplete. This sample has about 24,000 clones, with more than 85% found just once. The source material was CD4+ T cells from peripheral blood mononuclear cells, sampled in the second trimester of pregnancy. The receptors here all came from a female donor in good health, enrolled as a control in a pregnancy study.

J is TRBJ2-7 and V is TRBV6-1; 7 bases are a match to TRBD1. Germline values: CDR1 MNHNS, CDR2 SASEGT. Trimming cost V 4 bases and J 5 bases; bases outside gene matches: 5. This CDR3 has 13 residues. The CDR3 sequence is CASSGTGGHEQYF. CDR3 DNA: TGTGCCAGCAGTGGGACAGGAGGTCACGAGCAGTACTTC.

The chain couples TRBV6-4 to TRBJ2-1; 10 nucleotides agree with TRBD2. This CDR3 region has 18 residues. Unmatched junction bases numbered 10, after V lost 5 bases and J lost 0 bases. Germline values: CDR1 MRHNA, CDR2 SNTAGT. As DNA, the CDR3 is TGTGCCAGCAGTCCCGGGACAGGACTAGCGGCCTCCTACAATGAGCAGTTCTTC. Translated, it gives CASSPGTGLAASYNEQFF.

The CDR3 DNA follows: TGTGCCAGCAGTTATCCAGGGTTGTACGAGCAGTACTTC. It yields the protein CASSYPGLYEQYF. The chain couples TRBV6-6 to TRBJ2-7; possible D gene TRBD1, 5 bases. Trimming took 3 bases from V and 4 from J, leaving 10 bases between them. Germline loops: CDR1 MNHNY, CDR2 SVGAGI (reference sequence). The CDR3 sequence is 13 residues long.

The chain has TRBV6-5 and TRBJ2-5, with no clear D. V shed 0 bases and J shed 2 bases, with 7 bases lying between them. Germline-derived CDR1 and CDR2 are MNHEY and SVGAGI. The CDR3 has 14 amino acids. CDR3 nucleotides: TGTGCCAGCAGTTACTCGAGGATACAAGAGACCCAGTACTTC. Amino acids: CASSYSRIQETQYF.

The CDR3: CASSLARVRLAGDHYEQYF. For the CDR3, the DNA is TGTGCCAGCAGCTTAGCGCGAGTTCGACTAGCGGGGGATCACTACGAGCAGTACTTC. The rearrangement uses TRBV7-2 and TRBJ2-7, with 12 bases matching TRBD2. V trimming: 0 bases; J trimming: 3 bases; junction bases outside the gene matches: 12. The CDR3 runs 19 residues. Germline lookup yields CDR1 SGHTA and CDR2 FQGNSA.

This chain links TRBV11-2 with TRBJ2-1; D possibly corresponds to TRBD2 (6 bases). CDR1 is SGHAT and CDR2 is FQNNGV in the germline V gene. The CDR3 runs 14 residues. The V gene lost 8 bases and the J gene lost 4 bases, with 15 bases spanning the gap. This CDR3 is CASGTGTSYNEQFF. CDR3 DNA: TGTGCCAGCGGAACCGGGACTTCATACAATGAGCAGTTCTTC.

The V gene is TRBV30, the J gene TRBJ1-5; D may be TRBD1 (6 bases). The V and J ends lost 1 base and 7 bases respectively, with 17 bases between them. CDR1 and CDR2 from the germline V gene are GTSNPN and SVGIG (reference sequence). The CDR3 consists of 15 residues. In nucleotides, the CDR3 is TGTGCCTGGAGTGGAGATCAGGGGTTGGGGCAGCCCCAGCATTTT. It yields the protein CAWSGDQGLGQPQHF. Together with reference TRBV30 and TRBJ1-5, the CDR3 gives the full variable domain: SQTIHQWPATLVQPVGSPLSLECTVEGTSNPNLYWYRQAAGRGLQLLFYSVGIGQISSEVPQNLSASRPQDRQFILSSKKLLLSDSGFYLCAWSGDQGLGQPQHFGDGTRLSIL.

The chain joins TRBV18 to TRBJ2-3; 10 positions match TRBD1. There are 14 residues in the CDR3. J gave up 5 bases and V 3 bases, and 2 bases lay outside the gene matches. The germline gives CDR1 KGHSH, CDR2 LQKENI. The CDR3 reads CASSPTGGRDTQYF. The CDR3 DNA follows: TGTGCCAGCTCACCGACAGGGGGCAGAGATACGCAGTATTTT.

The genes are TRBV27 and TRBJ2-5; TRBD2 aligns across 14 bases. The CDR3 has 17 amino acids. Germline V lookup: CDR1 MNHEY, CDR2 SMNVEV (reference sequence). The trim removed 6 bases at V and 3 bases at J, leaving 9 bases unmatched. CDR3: CASRGTSGRRGKETQYF. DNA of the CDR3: TGTGCCAGCAGGGGGACTAGCGGGAGAAGGGGTAAAGAGACCCAGTACTTC.

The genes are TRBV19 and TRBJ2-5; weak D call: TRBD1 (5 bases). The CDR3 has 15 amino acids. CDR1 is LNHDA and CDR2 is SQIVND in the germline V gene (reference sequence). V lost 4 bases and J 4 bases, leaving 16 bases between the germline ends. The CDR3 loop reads CASSTWQGYPETQYF. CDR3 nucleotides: TGTGCCAGTAGTACATGGCAGGGATACCCAGAGACCCAGTACTTC. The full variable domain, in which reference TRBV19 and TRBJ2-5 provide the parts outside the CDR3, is DGGITQSPKYLFRKEGQNVTLSCEQNLNHDAMYWYRQDPGQGLRLIYYSQIVNDFQKGDIAEGYSVSREKKESFPLTVTSAQKNPTAFYLCASSTWQGYPETQYFGPGTRLLVL.